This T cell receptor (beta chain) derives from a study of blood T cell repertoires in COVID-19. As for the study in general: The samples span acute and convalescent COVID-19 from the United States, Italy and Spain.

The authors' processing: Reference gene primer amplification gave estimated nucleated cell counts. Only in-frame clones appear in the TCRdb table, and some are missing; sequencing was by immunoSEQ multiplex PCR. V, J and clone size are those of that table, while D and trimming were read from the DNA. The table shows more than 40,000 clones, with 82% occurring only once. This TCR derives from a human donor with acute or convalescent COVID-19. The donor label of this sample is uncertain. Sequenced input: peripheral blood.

CDR3 residues: CAIRPLVRDGGETQYF. The DNA for the CDR3 is TGTGCCATCAGGCCGCTGGTGAGGGACGGAGGGGAGACCCAGTACTTC. The genes are TRBV10-3 and TRBJ2-5; possibly TRBD2 for D (6 bases). Germline V gene lookup returns CDR1 ENHRY and CDR2 SYGVKD. V was trimmed by 6 bases and J by 5 bases, leaving 22 bases between them. This CDR3 spans 16 amino acids.